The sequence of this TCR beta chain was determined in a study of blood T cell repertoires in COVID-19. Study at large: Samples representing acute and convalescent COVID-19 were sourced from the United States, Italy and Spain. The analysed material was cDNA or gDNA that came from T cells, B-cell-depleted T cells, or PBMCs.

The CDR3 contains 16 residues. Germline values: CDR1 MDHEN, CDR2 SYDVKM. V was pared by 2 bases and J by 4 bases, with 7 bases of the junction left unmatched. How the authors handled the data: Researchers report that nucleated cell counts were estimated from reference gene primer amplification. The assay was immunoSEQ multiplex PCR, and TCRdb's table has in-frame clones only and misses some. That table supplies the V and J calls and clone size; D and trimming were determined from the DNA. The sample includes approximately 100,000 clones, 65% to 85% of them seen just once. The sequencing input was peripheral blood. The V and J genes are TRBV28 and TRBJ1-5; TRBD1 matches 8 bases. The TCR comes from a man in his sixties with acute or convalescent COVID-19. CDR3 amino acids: CASSLDRGFQNQPQHF. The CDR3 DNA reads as TGTGCCAGCAGTTTAGACAGGGGCTTCCAGAATCAGCCCCAGCATTTT. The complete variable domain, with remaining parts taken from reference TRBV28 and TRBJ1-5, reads DVKVTQSSRYLVKRTGEKVFLECVQDMDHENMFWYRQDPGLGLRLIYFSYDVKMKEKGDIPEGYSVSREKKERFSLILESASTNQTSMYLCASSLDRGFQNQPQHFGDGTRLSIL.